The clone carrying this TCR beta chain was recorded at least ten times. Antigen unknown. Through Arm-PCR of CDR3 regions and iRepertoire HTBI primers, TCR beta libraries were built. One entry per CDR3 protein, called by TCRdb with MiXCR from the multiplex PCR reads. The data hold approximately 440,000 distinct CDR3 sequences, with around 22% observed a single time. This sample was taken from a study of regulatory T cells in long-lasting Graves disease. General study points: Favored usage of TRBV28, TRBJ1-2 and TRBJ2-5 was recorded in persistent disease. New patients shared fewer public clonotypes (about 1,000) than persistent patients did (2,741). Patients whose Graves' disease persisted exhibited lower TCR diversity than those newly diagnosed.

Time point of the sample: persistent/refractory GD, antithyroid drugs over 5 years with positive TRAb. Following extraction of RNA from PBMCs, that RNA was used to make the TCR library. J lost 1 base, V lost 2 bases, and 10 bases had no gene match. Per germline, CDR1 SNHLY and CDR2 FYNNEI. The length of the CDR3 is 17 residues. The chain combines TRBV2 with TRBJ2-7; 8 bases agree with TRBD2. The sequence was obtained from a female donor with Graves disease. The sequencing used peripheral blood mononuclear cells (PBMCs), collected when the disease was refractory, from a patient treated with antithyroid drugs. CDR3: CASSESPSPGGSYEQYF. CDR3 nucleotide sequence: TGTGCCAGCAGTGAATCCCCTTCTCCGGGGGGGTCCTACGAGCAGTACTTC. The whole variable domain, remainder taken from reference TRBV2 and TRBJ2-7, is EPEVTQTPSHQVTQMGQEVILRCVPISNHLYFYWYRQILGQKVEFLVSFYNNEISEKSEIFDDQFSVERPDGSNFTLKIRSTKLEDSAMYFCASSESPSPGGSYEQYFGPGTRLTVT.